This entry concerns a single T cell receptor (beta chain). The CDR3 consists of 14 residues. The ends were cut back, 7 bases at V and 6 bases at J, with 18 bases in the middle. In germline, CDR1 is SQVTM, CDR2 ANQGSEA. Assay used: immunoSEQ multiplex PCR; TCRdb lists only in-frame clones, some missing. Of about 140,000 clones in the sample, around 90% were seen once. This sample is part of a study of T cell responses to AZD1222 COVID-19 vaccine. The source was peripheral blood, collected on day 0 of AZD1222 vaccination. This sequence originates from an adult in good health. The V and J genes are TRBV29-1 and TRBJ2-2; D perhaps matches TRBD2 (5 bases). CDR3 DNA: TGCAGCGCCGGAGCGAGGGATAGAGCCGGGGAGCTGTTTTTT. It translates to CSAGARDRAGELFF.